Each of the 30 T cell receptor beta chains below was sequenced from the same sample in a study of CD8 T cells in ankylosing spondylitis. Findings and limits, study-wide: It appeared that ankylosing spondylitis blood was characterized by a TCR beta motif of seven or eight highly homologous variants.

TCRdb ran MiXCR on the 5' RACE reads and lists one entry per CDR3 protein. Among approximately 540,000 distinct CDR3 sequences, 10% to 15% were seen once, and the ten largest hold approximately 6.2%. These TCRs' antigens remain unknown. The sequencing input was blood, either unsorted or a sorted T cell fraction (not recorded which). These receptors all come from a male donor with ankylosing spondylitis.

This chain's CDR3 is CSAKENLGLALCEQYV. DNA for the CDR3: TGCAGTGCCAAAGAGAACCTAGGACTAGCGTTGTGCGAGCAGTACGTC. The chain couples TRBV20-1 to TRBJ2-7; the match to TRBD2 covers 9 bases. V lost 6 bases, J lost 6 bases, and 18 bases stayed unmatched. CDR3 length equals 16 residues. CDR1 and CDR2 (germline): DFQATT, SNEGSKA (reference sequence).

J is TRBJ2-5 and V is TRBV20-1; 8 nucleotides align to TRBD1. The V gene end was trimmed by 2 bases and the J gene end by 5 bases; junction bases not matched to a gene: 7. CDR1 and CDR2 (germline): DFQATT, SNEGSKA (reference sequence). The CDR3 length is 14 residues. In nucleotides, the CDR3 is TGCAGTGCTAGACTGCAGGGGGCTGGGGAGACCCAGTACTTC. Protein sequence: CSARLQGAGETQYF.

This clonotype occurred many times. V is TRBV4-2 and J is TRBJ2-5; 13 bases match TRBD2. There are 17 residues in the CDR3. Trimming removed 2 bases from V and 1 base from J; junction bases left unmatched: 4. The germline V gene has CDR1 LGHNA and CDR2 YNFKEQ. CDR3 in DNA: TGTGCCAGCAGCCAAAGACTAGCGGGAGGCCCCCAAGAGACCCAGTACTTC. Translated: CASSQRLAGGPQETQYF.

This chain joins TRBV20-1 and TRBJ2-7, with D unresolved. CDR3 length: 13 residues. The V gene lost 3 bases and the J gene lost 1 base, with 10 bases spanning the gap. Germline V gene data show CDR1 as DFQATT and CDR2 as SNEGSKA (reference sequence). CDR3 residues: CSASTRQSYEQYF. The DNA of the CDR3 is TGCAGTGCTAGCACTCGTCAGTCCTACGAGCAGTACTTC.

This clonotype was seen only a few times. This chain connects TRBV6-2 or TRBV6-3 to TRBJ2-7; 11 bases are a match to TRBD2. The V gene's germline CDR1 is MNHEY and CDR2 SVGEGT. The ends lost 6 bases at V and 2 bases at J; junction bases unmatched: 9. This CDR3 has 16 residues. CDR3 amino acids: CASRPASGRIPYEQYV. The CDR3 DNA reads as TGTGCCAGCAGACCGGCTAGCGGGAGGATCCCCTACGAGCAGTACGTC.

This chain connects TRBV20-1 to TRBJ2-3; 8 bases fit TRBD1. The V gene's germline CDR1 is DFQATT and CDR2 SNEGSKA (reference sequence). Trimming cost V 1 base and J 2 bases; bases outside gene matches: 8. The CDR3 consists of 16 residues. The CDR3 protein is CSARGGQVKITDTQYF. The DNA for the CDR3 is TGCAGTGCTAGAGGGGGACAGGTTAAGATCACAGATACGCAGTATTTT.

This clonotype was counted a few times. Here the CDR3 reads CASSLAGVIEQFF. CDR3 DNA: TGTGCCAGCAGCCTAGCGGGAGTTATTGAGCAGTTCTTC. The chain uses TRBV6-2 or TRBV6-3 and TRBJ2-1; TRBD2 aligns across 10 bases. In germline, CDR1 is MNHEY, CDR2 SVGEGT. V was pared by 6 bases and J by 9 bases, with 5 bases of the junction left unmatched. This CDR3 has 13 residues.

This chain uses TRBV7-2 with TRBJ2-1; the D is unclear. This CDR3 comprises 13 residues. Germline loops: CDR1 SGHTA, CDR2 FQGNSA. Trimming stripped 4 bases from V and 2 bases from J, with 6 bases between. DNA of the CDR3: TGTGCCAGCAGCTCAACCGCCTACAATGAGCAGTTCTTC. It codes for CASSSTAYNEQFF.

This clonotype was recorded many times. The V gene is TRBV20-1, the J gene TRBJ1-1; 8 bases agree with TRBD1. J gave up 3 bases and V 3 bases, and 12 bases lay outside the gene matches. From germline, CDR1 is DFQATT and CDR2 SNEGSKA (reference sequence). This CDR3 comprises 16 residues. CDR3 in DNA: TGCAGTGCTAGTAAGCCAGGGGGCGCGGGGTACACTGAAGCTTTCTTT. Its protein product is CSASKPGGAGYTEAFF.

V gene TRBV7-6 combines with J gene TRBJ2-5; no clear D gene. V was trimmed by 4 bases and J by 1 base, leaving 13 bases between them. CDR3 size: 15 residues. CDR1 is SGHVS and CDR2 is FNYEAQ in the germline V gene. The CDR3 DNA is TGTGCCAGCAGCTCCGATGATAGGCCCCAAGAGACCCAGTACTTC. Translating it yields CASSSDDRPQETQYF.

This clonotype has just a few counts. This rearrangement joins TRBV4-1 to TRBJ2-3; D may be TRBD1 or TRBD2 (7 bases each). Germline V gene data show CDR1 as MGHRA and CDR2 as YSYEKL. The V and J ends lost 0 bases and 3 bases respectively, with 16 bases between them. This CDR3 contains 17 residues. Here the CDR3 DNA reads TGCGCCAGCAGCCAAGATGAGGCAGGGGGAGGGACAGATACGCAGTATTTT. Translated, it gives CASSQDEAGGGTDTQYF.

This clonotype has just a few counts. The rearrangement joins TRBV5-1 to TRBJ2-2; 11 positions agree with TRBD1. The CDR3 is made up of 16 amino acids. The germline gives CDR1 SGHRS, CDR2 YFSETQ. The ends lost 4 bases at V and 9 bases at J; junction bases unmatched: 11. CDR3: CASSLGTGGSFRELFF. The CDR3 DNA is TGCGCCAGCAGCCTAGGGACAGGGGGTTCATTCCGGGAGCTGTTTTTT.

This clonotype was detected a few times. This chain connects TRBV20-1 to TRBJ2-1; 7 bases match TRBD2. The junction had 11 bases not matched to a gene; V was cut back by 0 bases and J by 9 bases. Germline-derived CDR1 and CDR2 are DFQATT and SNEGSKA (reference sequence). CDR3 size: 15 residues. In DNA, the CDR3 is TGCAGTGCTAGAGATCCCATCGTACTAGCGTTTGAGCAGTTCTTC. Translated: CSARDPIVLAFEQFF.

This clonotype was observed many times. The chain has TRBV12-3 or TRBV12-4 and TRBJ2-2; perhaps TRBD2 as D (5 bases). Trimming cost V 6 bases and J 6 bases, with 5 bases left between them. The CDR3 runs 11 residues. As DNA, the CDR3 is TGTGCCAGCAGGGAGGCCGGGGAGCTGTTTTTT. Translating gives CASREAGELFF.

DNA of the CDR3: TGCGCCAGCAGAGGGGCGGAAGGAAACACCATATATTTT. This codes for CASRGAEGNTIYF. V is TRBV5-1 and J is TRBJ1-3; D might be TRBD1 (5 bases). Deletions cut 5 bases from V and 4 bases from J, with 10 bases between. The CDR3 covers 13 residues. Germline lookup yields CDR1 SGHRS and CDR2 YFSETQ.

The sample holds a few counts of this clonotype. The rearrangement links TRBV7-2 to TRBJ2-5, with 12 bases fitting TRBD2. After removal of 0 bases from V and 7 bases from J, the junction contained 6 bases not matched to a gene. The CDR3 runs to 16 residues. Germline loops: CDR1 SGHTA, CDR2 FQGNSA. The CDR3, as DNA: TGTGCCAGCAGCTTAGCGACTAGCGGGGGATATTGGACCCAGTACTTC. The encoded protein is CASSLATSGGYWTQYF.

In its sample, this clonotype was seen a few times. The chain recombines TRBV6-1 with TRBJ2-7; D not resolved. Germline V gene lookup returns CDR1 MNHNS and CDR2 SASEGT. V gave up 1 base and J gave up 1 base, with 14 bases separating them. The CDR3 loop spans 16 amino acids. CDR3 sequence (DNA): TGTGCCAGCAGTGAAGGGGATCCGATAATTTCCTACGAGCAGTACTTC. It encodes CASSEGDPIISYEQYF.

This clonotype turned up a few times. The rearrangement links TRBV7-7 to TRBJ1-1; a possible D gene is TRBD1 (6 bases). Germline-derived CDR1 and CDR2 are SSHAT and FNYEAQ (reference sequence). V lost 5 bases and J lost 0, with 13 bases in between. The CDR3 is 15 amino acids. In nucleotides, the CDR3 is TGTGCCAGCAGCCCAGTGCAGGGGATGAACACTGAAGCTTTCTTT. Amino acids: CASSPVQGMNTEAFF.

DNA for the CDR3: TGTGCCAGCAGCTTCGGGACAGGGATGTACGAGCAGTACTTC. It codes for CASSFGTGMYEQYF. This chain joins TRBV5-5 and TRBJ2-7, with 9 bases aligning to TRBD1. Trimming at V came to 2 bases and at J to 4 bases, leaving 4 bases not matched to a gene. CDR3 length equals 14 residues. Germline lookup yields CDR1 SGHKS and CDR2 YYEKEE (reference sequence).

This clonotype was seen repeatedly, ten times or more. The V call is TRBV12-3 or TRBV12-4, the J call TRBJ2-7; 10 nucleotides align to TRBD2. The CDR3 is 13 amino acids. V lost 3 bases to trimming and J lost 4 bases; unmatched junction nucleotides: 0. CDR3 bases: TGTGCCAGCAGTTTGGGACTAGCGTACGAGCAGTACTTC. It translates to CASSLGLAYEQYF.

The chain employs TRBV7-9 and TRBJ2-1; 10 nucleotides agree with TRBD2. CDR3 length: 15 amino acids. Germline V gives CDR1 SEHNR, CDR2 FQNEAQ (reference sequence). Trimming took 4 bases from V and 5 from J; bases not matched to a gene: 5. The CDR3, as DNA: TGTGCCAGCAGCTCACTAGCGGGAATTAACAATGAGCAGTTCTTC. It is translated as CASSSLAGINNEQFF. The full variable domain, with the rest looked up from reference TRBV7-9 and TRBJ2-1, is DTGVSQNPRHKITKRGQNVTFRCDPISEHNRLYWYRQTLGQGPEFLTYFQNEAQLEKSRLLSDRFSAERPKGSFSTLEIQRTEQGDSAMYLCASSSLAGINNEQFFGPGTRLTVL.

V gene TRBV5-1 combines with J gene TRBJ2-3; D gene unclear. The germline CDR1 and CDR2 sequences are SGHRS and YFSETQ. The CDR3 has 11 amino acids. V lost 6 bases to trimming and J lost 6 bases, with 8 bases between them. CDR3 sequence: CASTSRDTQYF. The CDR3 coding sequence is TGCGCCAGCACCTCGAGGGATACGCAGTATTTT.

This clonotype appeared many times. One end of the junction is discordant with germline, which a read error may explain. The rearrangement joins TRBV5-1 to TRBJ1-1, with D perhaps TRBD1 (5 bases). Germline loops: CDR1 SGHRS, CDR2 YFSETQ. The CDR3 totals 13 residues. The CDR3 DNA is TGTGCCAGCAGCAGTACAGGGAACACTGAAGCTTTCTTT. As protein: CASSSTGNTEAFF. The full variable domain, rest sourced from reference TRBV5-1 and TRBJ1-1, is KAGVTQTPRYLIKTRGQQVTLSCSPISGHRSVSWYQQTPGQGLQFLFEYFSETQRNKGNFPGRFSGRQFSNSRSEMNVSTLELGDSALYLCASSSTGNTEAFFGQGTRLTVV.

V usage is TRBV14 and J usage is TRBJ2-3; unclear D gene. The CDR3 extends over 18 amino acids. Germline assignment: CDR1 SGHDN and CDR2 FVKESK. V shed 4 bases and J shed 3 bases, with 23 bases lying between them. CDR3 sequence: CASSPAPGSRRSTDTQYF. The CDR3 region has the DNA TGTGCCAGCAGCCCCGCGCCCGGGTCGCGTCGGAGTACAGATACGCAGTATTTT.

V and J are TRBV20-1 and TRBJ1-2, with D tentatively TRBD1 (5 bases). CDR1 and CDR2 (germline): DFQATT, SNEGSKA (reference sequence). The CDR3 consists of 14 residues. Trimming left V 0 bases short and J 5 bases short, with 13 bases between. The CDR3 DNA reads as TGCAGTGCTAGAGATCCAGGGACCCTATATGGCTACACCTTC. This sequence encodes CSARDPGTLYGYTF.

This clonotype has a count of ten or more. The chain employs TRBV29-1 and TRBJ2-5; D perhaps matches TRBD2 (6 bases). The CDR3 extends over 14 amino acids. Germline V gene data show CDR1 as SQVTM and CDR2 as ANQGSEA. V lost 6 bases, J lost 5 bases, and 19 bases lay in between. CDR3 residues: CSVAFGAGGETQYF. In DNA form, the CDR3 reads TGCAGCGTGGCTTTTGGGGCTGGGGGGGAGACCCAGTACTTC.

The table lists this clonotype with a few counts. The chain recombines TRBV5-1 with TRBJ2-5, with TRBD1 identical over 7 bases. J gave up 5 bases and V 0 bases, and 10 bases lay outside the gene matches. The CDR3 consists of 16 residues. From germline, CDR1 is SGHRS and CDR2 YFSETQ. DNA of the CDR3: TGCGCCAGCAGCTTGGAAGGGACAGCCCTTGGGGAGACCCAGTACTTC. Protein: CASSLEGTALGETQYF.

This clonotype was detected ten times or more. This chain connects TRBV5-1 to TRBJ2-1, with 10 bases fitting TRBD2. The CDR3 has 15 residues. J lost 2 bases, V lost 4 bases, and 3 bases had no gene match. Germline assignment: CDR1 SGHRS and CDR2 YFSETQ. CDR3 sequence: CASSVTSGAYNEQFF. The CDR3 DNA reads as TGCGCCAGCAGCGTTACTAGCGGGGCCTACAATGAGCAGTTCTTC.

The chain has TRBV7-2 and TRBJ2-2, with D unresolved. The CDR3 extends over 14 amino acids. Germline assignment: CDR1 SGHTA and CDR2 FQGNSA. Trimming took off 6 bases at V and 3 bases at J, with 11 bases between the two ends. This chain's CDR3 is CASSRIGDTGELFF. The CDR3 DNA is TGTGCCAGCAGTCGTATTGGGGACACCGGGGAGCTGTTTTTT.

This clonotype occurred a few times. This rearrangement joins TRBV18 to TRBJ1-2, with a tentative D call TRBD1 (5 bases). Germline CDR1 reads KGHSH; CDR2 reads LQKENI. The CDR3 sequence is 14 residues long. V was cut by 3 bases and J by 5 bases, with 13 bases left in between. The CDR3 loop is CASSPGQTSYGYTF. CDR3 bases: TGTGCCAGCTCACCGGGGCAAACTTCTTATGGCTACACCTTC. The full variable domain, its missing parts supplied by reference TRBV18 and TRBJ1-2, is NAGVMQNPRHLVRRRGQEARLRCSPMKGHSHVYWYRQLPEEGLKFMVYLQKENIIDESGMPKERFSAEFPKEGPSILRIQQVVRGDSAAYFCASSPGQTSYGYTFGSGTRLTVV.